This record covers a single TCR beta chain. Its cognate antigen is unknown. This sample was included in a study of T cell responses to AZD1222 COVID-19 vaccine. Germline V lookup: CDR1 SGDLS, CDR2 YYNGEE. V was pared by 4 bases and J by 4 bases, with 10 bases of the junction left unmatched. This CDR3 is 15 amino acids long. Sequenced by immunoSEQ multiplex PCR; TCRdb stores in-frame clones only, minus some. The repertoire holds under 95,000 clones, with roughly nine tenths as singletons. Study-level points and caveats: Donors, mostly white British, included more females; clonal diversity was possibly underestimated.

The material was peripheral blood, obtained on day 0 of AZD1222 vaccination. The source of this sequence is an adult in good health. V gene TRBV9 combines with J gene TRBJ1-1, with TRBD1 identical over 7 bases. CDR3 in DNA: TGTGCCAGCAGCCCACCGACAGGGAGGGGCACTGAAGCTTTCTTT. Encoded protein: CASSPPTGRGTEAFF. The full variable domain, rest sourced from reference TRBV9 and TRBJ1-1, is DSGVTQTPKHLITATGQRVTLRCSPRSGDLSVYWYQQSLDQGLQFLIQYYNGEERAKGNILERFSAQQFPDLHSELNLSSLELGDSALYFCASSPPTGRGTEAFFGQGTRLTVV.